Following are 21 T cell receptor beta chains from one sample sequenced in a study of Ad26.COV2.S vaccination and SARS-CoV-2 variants (dated by TCRdb to about 2021). This specimen's treatment or condition label, per the study, means: some 20 received Ad26.COV2.S at low or high dose, single or two shots; five or six received placebo; per-sample allocation not given. For vaccine and placebo recipients, the sequenced repertoires came from samples collected on day 63 after the first injection. The library was prepared using the immunoSEQ multiplex PCR assay. TCRdb limited this immuneACCESS table to in-frame rearrangements with V and J called. A share of clones is missing; checked studies link under half to unresolved V genes, and the rest is unexplained. For this sample the table gives around 450,000 clones, of which 75% to 95% were detected only once. Together, the top ten hold roughly an eighth of the sample.

This material consisted of peripheral blood, taken in a trial of Ad26.COV2.S vaccine versus placebo. These receptors all come from a person aged 18-65 years who received the Ad26.COV2.S COVID-19 vaccine or a placebo.

The V gene is TRBV6-1, the J gene TRBJ1-3; D is unresolved. Germline V gene data show CDR1 as MNHNS and CDR2 as SASEGT. This CDR3 region has 13 residues. The ends were cut back, 3 bases at V and 4 bases at J, with 7 bases in the middle. CDR3 nucleotides: TGTGCCAGCAGTGACAGGAAAGGAAACACCATATATTTT. Translating gives CASSDRKGNTIYF.

The genes are TRBV20-1 and TRBJ1-6; D uncertain. The CDR3 covers 11 residues. Germline V gives CDR1 DFQATT, CDR2 SNEGSKA (reference sequence). Trimming stripped 4 bases from V and 7 bases from J, with 5 bases between. The CDR3 loop is CSATGNSPLHF. The CDR3 nucleotides are TGCAGTGCTACGGGGAATTCACCCCTCCACTTT.

This sequence joins TRBV30 and TRBJ1-2; weak D call: TRBD1 (6 bases). The ends were cut back, 2 bases at V and 0 bases at J, with 10 bases in the middle. There are 14 residues in the CDR3. The germline CDR1 and CDR2 sequences are GTSNPN and SVGIG (reference sequence). Here the CDR3 DNA reads TGTGCCTGGAGTACCCGGACAGCTAACTATGGCTACACCTTC. It yields the protein CAWSTRTANYGYTF.

The V gene is TRBV29-1, the J gene TRBJ2-1, with 8 bases fitting TRBD2. The junction had 10 bases not matched to a gene; V was cut back by 3 bases and J by 6 bases. Germline-derived CDR1 and CDR2 are SQVTM and ANQGSEA. The CDR3 covers 15 residues. CDR3 nucleotides: TGCAGCGTTGATAACTTCGGGACTAGGTTCAATGAGCAGTTCTTC. As protein: CSVDNFGTRFNEQFF.

V is TRBV7-2 and J is TRBJ2-7; 10 nucleotides line up with TRBD2. The J segment lost 4 bases and the V segment lost 5 bases, leaving 11 bases of the junction unmatched. The CDR3 loop spans 16 amino acids. Germline-derived CDR1 and CDR2 are SGHTA and FQGNSA. CDR3 sequence: CASSLSSGSHVYEQYF. As DNA, the CDR3 is TGTGCCAGCAGCCTTTCTAGCGGGAGTCATGTTTACGAGCAGTACTTC. Full variable domain (outside the CDR3, taken from reference TRBV7-2 and TRBJ2-7): GAGVSQSPSNKVTEKGKDVELRCDPISGHTALYWYRQSLGQGLEFLIYFQGNSAPDKSGLPSDRFSAERTGGSVSTLTIQRTQQEDSAVYLCASSLSSGSHVYEQYFGPGTRLTVT.

The chain recombines TRBV6-2 or TRBV6-3 with TRBJ2-2; a weak D match, TRBD2 (6 bases). CDR1 and CDR2 from the germline V gene are MNHEY and SVGEGT. Trimming removed 0 bases at V and 2 bases at J, with 16 bases between. CDR3 size: 18 residues. The CDR3 here is CASSYSPFGSPNTGELFF. The CDR3 DNA reads TGTGCCAGCAGTTACTCTCCTTTCGGGAGTCCTAACACCGGGGAGCTGTTTTTT.

The chain has TRBV18 and TRBJ2-1; D is unclear. CDR1 KGHSH and CDR2 LQKENI come from the germline V gene. The V gene lost 4 bases and the J gene lost 0 bases, with 13 bases spanning the gap. The CDR3 contains 16 residues. CDR3 region: CASSRDQVNSYNEQFF. CDR3 nucleotide sequence: TGTGCCAGCTCACGTGACCAGGTAAACTCCTACAATGAGCAGTTCTTC.

J is TRBJ2-3 and V is TRBV11-2, with TRBD2 as a possible D gene (6 bases). V lost 5 bases and J lost 6, with 9 bases in between. This CDR3 region has 12 residues. Germline V gives CDR1 SGHAT, CDR2 FQNNGV. The CDR3 DNA reads as TGTGCCAGCAGCGGTCTAGCGGATACGCAGTATTTT. Amino acid sequence: CASSGLADTQYF.

This clone was detected only once. In DNA, the CDR3 is TGTGCCAGCAGTACACCAACAGGGTATAATTCACCCCTCCACTTT. It encodes CASSTPTGYNSPLHF. The rearrangement uses TRBV28 and TRBJ1-6; possibly TRBD1 for D (6 bases). Germline CDR1 MDHEN, CDR2 SYDVKM. The V end was cut by 5 bases, the J end by 4 bases, with 12 bases between. This CDR3 is built from 15 residues.

This chain joins TRBV5-1 and TRBJ2-1; D possibly uses TRBD1 or TRBD2 (5 bases each). The germline gives CDR1 SGHRS, CDR2 YFSETQ. The CDR3 has 15 residues. The V and J ends lost 0 bases and 4 bases respectively, with 11 bases between them. Here the CDR3 DNA reads TGCGCCAGCAGCTTGGTGGGGGACCCTTACAATGAGCAGTTCTTC. Translated, it gives CASSLVGDPYNEQFF.

This chain connects TRBV27 to TRBJ1-2; no definite D call. This CDR3 region has 13 residues. Germline CDR1 reads MNHEY; CDR2 reads SMNVEV (reference sequence). The V gene lost 6 bases and the J gene lost 2 bases, with 10 bases spanning the gap. The CDR3: CASRWGRNYGYTF. In DNA form, the CDR3 reads TGTGCCAGCAGATGGGGAAGGAACTATGGCTACACCTTC.

This clone came up once. The V gene is TRBV19, the J gene TRBJ2-7; 11 nucleotides agree with TRBD1. Trimming removed 4 bases from V and 4 bases from J; junction bases left unmatched: 6. CDR1 is LNHDA, CDR2 SQIVND, per germline (reference sequence). The CDR3 sequence is 15 residues long. Here the CDR3 DNA reads TGTGCCAGTAGTACTCGGACAGGGGGCATATACGAGCAGTACTTC. It specifies CASSTRTGGIYEQYF.

This clone was picked up one time. The CDR3, as DNA: TGTGCCAGCAGCTTAGCCCCCGGACGGGGAGAGAACAATGAGCAGTTCTTC. Its protein is CASSLAPGRGENNEQFF. This rearrangement joins TRBV11-2 to TRBJ2-1; possibly TRBD2 for D (5 bases). V shed 1 base and J shed 5 bases, with 18 bases lying between them. Germline V CDR1 and CDR2: SGHAT, FQNNGV. The CDR3 sequence is 17 residues long. The whole variable domain, filled in from reference TRBV11-2 and TRBJ2-1, reads EAGVAQSPRYKIIEKRQSVAFWCNPISGHATLYWYQQILGQGPKLLIQFQNNGVVDDSQLPKDRFSAERLKGVDSTLKIQPAKLEDSAVYLCASSLAPGRGENNEQFFGPGTRLTVL.

This clone has only a few counts. The chain is built from TRBV5-7 and TRBJ1-3; D gene ambiguous. TRBV5-7 falls under the ORF class, with uncertain function. Trimming left V 3 bases short and J 1 base short, with 11 bases between. This CDR3 comprises 15 residues. The CDR3 reads CASSSKGRSGNTIYF. In DNA form, the CDR3 reads TGTGCCAGCAGCTCGAAGGGTAGGTCTGGAAACACCATATATTTT.

This clone was recorded once. This chain joins TRBV6-5 and TRBJ2-4; the D call may be TRBD1 or TRBD2 (5 bases each). This CDR3 is 15 amino acids long. The germline V gene encodes CDR1 MNHEY and CDR2 SVGAGI. Trimming removed 1 base at V and 6 bases at J, with 13 bases between. The CDR3 is CASSYYEGPTNIQYF. The CDR3 DNA sequence: TGTGCCAGCAGTTACTACGAGGGGCCGACAAACATTCAGTACTTC.

The J gene is TRBJ2-1, the V gene TRBV29-1; TRBD2 aligns across 10 bases. There are 14 residues in the CDR3. Germline V CDR1 and CDR2: SQVTM, ANQGSEA. With 2 bases clipped from V and 7 bases from J, the junction kept 5 bases outside the gene matches. The CDR3 loop is CSVEQLAGINEQFF. The CDR3 DNA reads TGCAGCGTTGAACAACTAGCGGGAATAAATGAGCAGTTCTTC.

The gene calls are TRBV27 and TRBJ2-5, with 11 bases fitting TRBD2. The CDR3 is 18 residues long. The germline CDR1 and CDR2 sequences are MNHEY and SMNVEV (reference sequence). With V trimmed by 6 bases and J by 4 bases, 16 bases remained unmatched. CDR3 sequence: CASRPDSRLAGRGETQYF. The CDR3 bases are TGTGCCAGCAGACCAGACTCTAGACTAGCGGGAAGGGGAGAGACCCAGTACTTC.

This clone was seen a single time. V is TRBV6-5 and J is TRBJ2-2; D is undetermined. This CDR3 is built from 14 residues. Trimming shortened V by 7 bases and J by 1 base, and 10 bases separated the two germline ends. The germline CDR1 and CDR2 sequences are MNHEY and SVGAGI. CDR3 nucleotides: TGTGCCAGCACAAGGTACCGGAACACCGGGGAGCTGTTTTTT. Amino acid sequence: CASTRYRNTGELFF.

The genes are TRBV19 and TRBJ2-2, with TRBD2 matching 9 bases. Germline CDR1 reads LNHDA; CDR2 reads SQIVND (reference sequence). The CDR3 is 17 amino acids. With V trimmed by 7 bases and J by 4 bases, 13 bases remained unmatched. The chain's CDR3 is CASTGGRARQITGELFF. DNA of the CDR3: TGTGCCAGTACCGGCGGGAGGGCCCGTCAGATCACCGGGGAGCTGTTTTTT.

This clone came up a few times. The CDR3, as DNA: TGTGCCATCACGGGACTAGCGGTCGATGAGCAGTTCTTC. As protein: CAITGLAVDEQFF. This sequence joins TRBV7-8 and TRBJ2-1; 11 nucleotides match TRBD2. The CDR3 is 13 amino acids. V gave up 10 bases and J gave up 8 bases; unmatched junction bases: 7. CDR1 and CDR2 (germline): SGHVS, FQNEAQ.

The V call is TRBV29-1, the J call TRBJ2-2, with TRBD2 matching over 11 bases. Trimming cost V 4 bases and J 1 base; bases outside gene matches: 8. The CDR3 is made up of 17 amino acids. Germline CDR1 reads SQVTM; CDR2 reads ANQGSEA. The CDR3 is CSVVPPGLAGNTGELFF. In DNA, the CDR3 is TGCAGCGTTGTTCCTCCAGGACTAGCGGGGAACACCGGGGAGCTGTTTTTT.